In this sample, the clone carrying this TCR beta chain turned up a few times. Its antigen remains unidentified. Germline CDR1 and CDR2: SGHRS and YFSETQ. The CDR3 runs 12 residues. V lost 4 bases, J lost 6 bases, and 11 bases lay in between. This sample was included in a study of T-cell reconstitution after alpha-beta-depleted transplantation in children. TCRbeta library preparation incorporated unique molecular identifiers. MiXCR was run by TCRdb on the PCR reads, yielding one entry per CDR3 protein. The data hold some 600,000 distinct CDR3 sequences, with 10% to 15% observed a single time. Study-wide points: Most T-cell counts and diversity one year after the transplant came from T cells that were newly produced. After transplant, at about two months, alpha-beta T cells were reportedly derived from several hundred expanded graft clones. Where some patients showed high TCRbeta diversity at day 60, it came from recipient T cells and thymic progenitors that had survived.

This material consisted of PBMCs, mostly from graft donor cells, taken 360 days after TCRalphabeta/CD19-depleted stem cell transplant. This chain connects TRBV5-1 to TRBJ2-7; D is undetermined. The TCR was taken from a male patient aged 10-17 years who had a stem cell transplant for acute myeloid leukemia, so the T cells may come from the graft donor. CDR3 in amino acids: CASSPPGPEQYF. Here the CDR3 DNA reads TGCGCCAGCAGCCCGCCAGGCCCCGAGCAGTACTTC.